The 30 T cell receptor beta chains below all came from one sample that was sequenced in a study of human T cells and chemical hapten exposure. The time point here: patch test 2, 6 weeks after DPC sensitization. Treatment of the sample: therapeutic diphenylcyclopropenone sensitization with weekly scalp DPC. TCRdb itself ran the RACE reads through MiXCR, one entry per CDR3 protein. Seen here are about 95,000 distinct CDR3 sequences, over 10% observed once, and the top ten hold 3.2%. The material sequenced was whole blood, taken in connection with sensitization to the hapten diphenylcyclopropenone (DPC). The receptors originated from a woman aged 40-49 years with alopecia areata. Some clones in this sample may be carry-over from other donors' samples.

This clonotype was seen only a few times. Here the CDR3 reads CASLRTGTNYGYTF. CDR3 bases: TGTGCCAGTCTACGGACCGGGACGAACTATGGCTACACCTTC. The rearrangement joins TRBV7-2 to TRBJ1-2; D might be TRBD1 (5 bases). Germline-derived CDR1 and CDR2 are SGHTA and FQGNSA. Trimming removed 9 bases from V and 2 bases from J, with 16 bases in between. The CDR3 runs to 14 residues.

The rearrangement links TRBV28 to TRBJ2-7; 9 nucleotides line up with TRBD1. This CDR3 is 15 amino acids long. Looked up from germline, CDR1 is MDHEN and CDR2 is SYDVKM. Losses at the gene ends were 3 bases for V and 6 bases for J; bases not matched to a gene: 9. In nucleotides, the CDR3 is TGTGCCAGCAGTTTGCCTAGGACAGGGGTGCTCGAGCAGTACTTC. It encodes CASSLPRTGVLEQYF.

This clonotype was counted ten times or more. The rearrangement uses TRBV5-1 and TRBJ2-3; 7 positions match TRBD1. The V gene end was trimmed by 0 bases and the J gene end by 4 bases; junction bases not matched to a gene: 2. The CDR3 runs 14 residues. In germline, CDR1 is SGHRS, CDR2 YFSETQ. In DNA form, the CDR3 reads TGCGCCAGCAGCTTGGGACAGGGCCCAGATACGCAGTATTTT. Translated, it gives CASSLGQGPDTQYF.

The chain has TRBV6-2 or TRBV6-3 and TRBJ2-1; 8 bases map to TRBD2. CDR1 and CDR2 (germline): MNHEY, SVGEGT. This CDR3 region has 13 residues. Trimming cost V 11 bases and J 7 bases; bases outside gene matches: 10. CDR3 loop: CASWRGASNEQFF. The CDR3 DNA follows: TGTGCCTCCTGGCGGGGGGCCTCGAATGAGCAGTTCTTC.

Ten or more counts support this clonotype. The V and J genes are TRBV14 and TRBJ1-2, with D unclear. The CDR3 consists of 15 residues. The germline V and J ends were trimmed by 1 base and 3 bases, with 12 bases remaining between them. Per the germline V gene, CDR1 is SGHDN and CDR2 is FVKESK. For the CDR3, the DNA is TGTGCCAGCAGCCAAGTCCGAGGTCCCGACTATGGCTACACCTTC. Translated, it gives CASSQVRGPDYGYTF.

This clonotype was counted at least ten times. The J gene is TRBJ2-6, the V gene TRBV7-2, with 7 bases matching TRBD1. The CDR3 is made up of 16 amino acids. V trimming: 6 bases; J trimming: 0 bases; junction bases outside the gene matches: 5. The germline V gene has CDR1 SGHTA and CDR2 FQGNSA. The CDR3 reads CASSRDSLSGANVLTF. In nucleotides, the CDR3 is TGTGCCAGCAGTCGGGACAGCCTCTCTGGGGCCAACGTCCTGACTTTC. Full variable domain (outside the CDR3, taken from reference TRBV7-2 and TRBJ2-6): GAGVSQSPSNKVTEKGKDVELRCDPISGHTALYWYRQSLGQGLEFLIYFQGNSAPDKSGLPSDRFSAERTGGSVSTLTIQRTQQEDSAVYLCASSRDSLSGANVLTFGAGSRLTVL.

V usage is TRBV12-3 or TRBV12-4 and J usage is TRBJ1-2; TRBD1 is a possible D gene (6 bases). The CDR3 loop spans 13 amino acids. V was cut by 6 bases and J by 6 bases, with 14 bases left in between. In nucleotides, the CDR3 is TGTGCCAGCAGCCGCAGGGGCGCGGATGGCTACACCTTC. This sequence encodes CASSRRGADGYTF.

This clonotype was recorded at least ten times. CDR3 coding DNA: TGTGCCAGCTCAGGTGGGGGTCCGGCCTCTGGCTACACCTTC. This codes for CASSGGGPASGYTF. The rearrangement links TRBV18 to TRBJ1-2, with D perhaps TRBD1 (5 bases). The germline V and J ends were trimmed by 5 bases and 7 bases, with 17 bases remaining between them. Germline-derived CDR1 and CDR2 are KGHSH and LQKENI. The CDR3 sequence is 14 residues long. The whole variable domain, filled in from reference TRBV18 and TRBJ1-2, reads NAGVMQNPRHLVRRRGQEARLRCSPMKGHSHVYWYRQLPEEGLKFMVYLQKENIIDESGMPKERFSAEFPKEGPSILRIQQVVRGDSAAYFCASSGGGPASGYTFGSGTRLTVV.

This clonotype was counted a few times. This rearrangement joins TRBV5-4 to TRBJ2-2; D possibly corresponds to TRBD2 (6 bases). The V and J ends lost 4 bases and 6 bases respectively, with 19 bases between them. The CDR3 contains 16 residues. CDR1 and CDR2 (germline): SGHNT, YYREEE (reference sequence). CDR3 sequence (DNA): TGTGCCAGCAGCCCCGAACTAGCTGTGGGGGCCGGGGAGCTGTTTTTT. It translates to CASSPELAVGAGELFF.

This clonotype came up a few times. The chain recombines TRBV12-3 or TRBV12-4 with TRBJ1-1; D uncertain. This CDR3 is 14 amino acids long. Trimming cost V 6 bases and J 4 bases, with 15 bases left between them. CDR3 loop: CASSHEDGRTEAFF. The CDR3 bases are TGTGCCAGCAGCCACGAGGACGGACGCACTGAAGCTTTCTTT.

J is TRBJ2-7 and V is TRBV9, with 8 bases aligning to TRBD2. The CDR3 is made up of 14 amino acids. The V gene's germline CDR1 is SGDLS and CDR2 YYNGEE. The V segment lost 3 bases and the J segment 2 bases; nucleotides outside the gene matches: 4. DNA of the CDR3: TGTGCCAGCAGCGCGGGGGGACTAGCCTACGAGCAGTACTTC. Its translation is CASSAGGLAYEQYF.

This clonotype was seen a few times. The V gene is TRBV6-2 or TRBV6-3, the J gene TRBJ2-1; perhaps TRBD2 as D (6 bases). The CDR3 runs to 14 residues. The V end was cut by 5 bases, the J end by 6 bases, with 14 bases between. Germline CDR1 reads MNHEY; CDR2 reads SVGEGT. The CDR3 region has the DNA TGTGCCAGCAGTCCTTTGACTAGTCCCAATGAGCAGTTCTTC. Protein: CASSPLTSPNEQFF.

The chain carries TRBV4-2 and TRBJ1-5, with 7 bases lining up with TRBD1. From germline, CDR1 is LGHNA and CDR2 YNFKEQ. There are 16 residues in the CDR3. J was trimmed by 4 bases and V by 2 bases; bases with no gene match: 8. The DNA for the CDR3 is TGTGCCAGCAGCCAAACCGGGACAGAACCTAATCAGCCCCAGCATTTT. Translated, it gives CASSQTGTEPNQPQHF.

CDR3 sequence: CASSLSGTLRGEQYF. CDR3 nucleotides: TGTGCCAGCAGCCTATCCGGGACTCTGCGGGGCGAGCAGTACTTC. This chain uses TRBV5-6 with TRBJ2-7, with a possible D match to TRBD2 (6 bases). The ends were cut back, 4 bases at V and 6 bases at J, with 20 bases in the middle. CDR1 and CDR2 from the germline V gene are SGHDT and YYEEEE. The CDR3 runs 15 residues.

This clonotype has more than one count but fewer than ten. This chain joins TRBV20-1 and TRBJ1-4; D gene ambiguous. This CDR3 is built from 13 residues. Trimming took 0 bases from V and 7 from J, leaving 9 bases between them. CDR1 DFQATT and CDR2 SNEGSKA come from the germline V gene (reference sequence). Here the CDR3 DNA reads TGCAGTGCTAGAGATCCCAATAGTGAAAAACTGTTTTTT. As protein: CSARDPNSEKLFF.

This chain connects TRBV29-1 to TRBJ1-1; D is unresolved. From germline, CDR1 is SQVTM and CDR2 ANQGSEA. This CDR3 is built from 13 residues. V shed 6 bases and J shed 1 base, with 12 bases lying between them. In nucleotides, the CDR3 is TGCAGCGTGACTCGGACGGGGAACACTGAAGCTTTCTTT. Translated: CSVTRTGNTEAFF.

The V and J genes are TRBV13 and TRBJ2-7, with D unclear. The germline gives CDR1 PRHDT, CDR2 FYEKMQ (reference sequence). The CDR3 has 12 amino acids. The germline V and J ends were trimmed by 5 bases and 5 bases, with 10 bases remaining between them. This CDR3 is CASSPLGNEQYF. The CDR3, as DNA: TGTGCCAGCAGCCCCCTGGGGAACGAGCAGTACTTC.

A few counts support this clonotype. The V gene is TRBV28, the J gene TRBJ2-1; 9 nucleotides align to TRBD1. Trimming took 7 bases from V and 3 from J; bases not matched to a gene: 7. In germline, CDR1 is MDHEN, CDR2 SYDVKM. There are 15 residues in the CDR3. CDR3 sequence: CASTSGTGIYNEQFF. The CDR3 bases are TGTGCCAGCACCTCTGGGACAGGGATCTACAATGAGCAGTTCTTC.

This clonotype has just a few counts. The chain recombines TRBV20-1 with TRBJ2-7, with 11 bases lining up with TRBD2. Germline CDR1 is DFQATT and CDR2 is SNEGSKA (reference sequence). With V trimmed by 4 bases and J by 6 bases, 5 bases remained unmatched. The CDR3 is 13 amino acids. Here the CDR3 reads CSATLAGVTEQYF. As DNA, the CDR3 is TGCAGTGCTACACTAGCGGGAGTTACCGAGCAGTACTTC.

This clonotype was observed at least ten times. V usage is TRBV29-1 and J usage is TRBJ1-5; D is uncertain. V lost 6 bases to trimming and J lost 1 base, with 10 bases between them. Germline values: CDR1 SQVTM, CDR2 ANQGSEA. The CDR3 is made up of 13 amino acids. This chain's CDR3 is CSVRVDSNQPQHF. The CDR3 DNA follows: TGCAGCGTCCGCGTTGACAGCAATCAGCCCCAGCATTTT.

The rearrangement uses TRBV30 and TRBJ2-1; D is possibly TRBD2 (6 bases). The CDR3 covers 12 residues. The V end was cut by 3 bases, the J end by 13 bases, with 16 bases between. Germline values: CDR1 GTSNPN, CDR2 SVGIG (reference sequence). The DNA of the CDR3 is TGTGCCTGGAGAGGGGACTTGGGCCTACAGTTCTTC. It codes for CAWRGDLGLQFF.

This clonotype showed up many times. The rearrangement joins TRBV19 to TRBJ1-5, with TRBD1 as a possible D gene (6 bases). The germline gives CDR1 LNHDA, CDR2 SQIVND (reference sequence). V was shortened by 7 bases and J by 5 bases, with 15 bases between the two germline ends. The CDR3 has 14 residues. This chain's CDR3 is CASTSTGFYQPQHF. In nucleotides, the CDR3 is TGTGCCAGTACCTCCACAGGGTTCTATCAGCCCCAGCATTTT. The variable domain in full, completed from reference TRBV19 and TRBJ1-5, reads DGGITQSPKYLFRKEGQNVTLSCEQNLNHDAMYWYRQDPGQGLRLIYYSQIVNDFQKGDIAEGYSVSREKKESFPLTVTSAQKNPTAFYLCASTSTGFYQPQHFGDGTRLSIL.

The rearrangement joins TRBV29-1 to TRBJ2-1; 10 bases map to TRBD2. CDR3 size: 14 residues. Germline values: CDR1 SQVTM, CDR2 ANQGSEA. Trimming removed 7 bases from V and 7 bases from J; junction bases left unmatched: 10. The CDR3 DNA is TGCAGCGCCGAGGGACTAGCGAAAGTGAATGAGCAGTTCTTC. Its translation is CSAEGLAKVNEQFF.

This clonotype was counted ten times or more. This sequence joins TRBV28 and TRBJ1-6; 7 bases are shared with TRBD1. After removal of 7 bases from V and 13 bases from J, the junction contained 4 bases not matched to a gene. Germline loops: CDR1 MDHEN, CDR2 SYDVKM. The CDR3 runs to 11 residues. In nucleotides, the CDR3 is TGTGCCAGCACCACGACAGGGCCCCTCCACTTT. This sequence encodes CASTTTGPLHF.

This chain links TRBV28 with TRBJ2-7; D possibly matches TRBD1 or TRBD2 (5 bases each). The CDR3 covers 16 residues. CDR1 is MDHEN and CDR2 is SYDVKM in the germline V gene. V was cut by 5 bases and J by 2 bases, with 19 bases left in between. CDR3 loop: CASSPPPGTPAYEQYF. The CDR3 nucleotides are TGTGCCAGCAGTCCCCCCCCCGGGACGCCCGCCTACGAGCAGTACTTC.

V and J are TRBV5-6 and TRBJ2-3; tentative D call: TRBD1 (5 bases). Trimming removed 0 bases at V and 5 bases at J, with 16 bases between. In germline, CDR1 is SGHDT, CDR2 YYEEEE. The CDR3 spans 16 residues. The CDR3 coding sequence is TGTGCCAGCAGCTTGGCCAACTGGGGCGAGTTAGATACGCAGTATTTT. This gives the protein CASSLANWGELDTQYF.

This clonotype was seen a few times. This chain links TRBV7-8 with TRBJ1-6; D is undetermined. Germline lookup yields CDR1 SGHVS and CDR2 FQNEAQ. With 5 bases removed from V and 2 bases from J, the gap between germline ends came to 10 bases. This CDR3 is 15 amino acids long. The DNA for the CDR3 is TGTGCCAGCAGCGTCGGGAGCCCCTATAATTCACCCCTCCACTTT. Encoded protein: CASSVGSPYNSPLHF.

The rearrangement links TRBV29-1 to TRBJ2-3; 10 bases fit TRBD2. This CDR3 region has 17 residues. Trimming at V came to 8 bases and at J to 1 base, leaving 15 bases not matched to a gene. Germline values: CDR1 SQVTM, CDR2 ANQGSEA. The CDR3 coding sequence is TGCAGCCTCCTCAAAGGGACTAGCGATCCTGGCACAGATACGCAGTATTTT. This gives the protein CSLLKGTSDPGTDTQYF.

Here the CDR3 reads CSARDPAHTDTQYF. As DNA, the CDR3 is TGCAGTGCTAGAGATCCGGCTCACACAGATACGCAGTATTTT. V is TRBV20-1 and J is TRBJ2-3, with D uncertain. Trimming took off 0 bases at V and 2 bases at J, with 9 bases between the two ends. CDR1 is DFQATT, CDR2 SNEGSKA, per germline (reference sequence). This CDR3 contains 14 residues.

This clonotype was picked up many times. This rearrangement joins TRBV5-6 to TRBJ2-7, with TRBD1 matching over 7 bases. The CDR3 extends over 14 amino acids. The J segment lost 2 bases and the V segment lost 4 bases, leaving 6 bases of the junction unmatched. The germline V gene has CDR1 SGHDT and CDR2 YYEEEE. In nucleotides, the CDR3 is TGTGCCAGCAGCCCGGACAGGTTGACCTACGAGCAGTACTTC. Its protein is CASSPDRLTYEQYF.